This TCR beta chain emerged from a study of cytomegalovirus exposure and HLA in healthy donors (dated by TCRdb to about 2017). As for the study more broadly: A later analysis indicated that the roughly 120 validation repertoires were generated on the platform also employed for the 666 repertoires of the first cohort. The study aimed to test whether cataloging public T cell receptors could reveal signatures of past pathogen exposure. A separate validation cohort of about 110 different subjects was used in addition to the roughly 640-subject first cohort. High-throughput TCR immunosequencing, statistical association of individual TCRs with disease status, and machine learning were combined to predict cytomegalovirus infection status. What the authors observed across the whole study: In vitro tests confirmed that three of the cytomegalovirus-associated TCR beta chains recognize cytomegalovirus antigens. The authors suggested that the approach could potentially be extended to other disease states and immunological phenotypes. A later analysis found that TCRs clustered in the first cohort also tended to co-occur in the 95 to 150 validation repertoires, with 94% of cluster scores above 0. The classifier was reported to diagnose cytomegalovirus status with high specificity and sensitivity in both the original cohort and the validation cohort. Most TCR sequences were observed very rarely across donors, whereas some public TCRs were present in many individuals. The validation cohort had no HLA typing available for a later analysis, so co-occurrence within that cohort was assessed over all 120 or so repertoires. A total of fewer than 200 TCR beta chains were listed by the study as associated with cytomegalovirus.

The CDR3 covers 16 residues, taking in both the cysteine and the phenylalanine. The entry retains the CDR3 DNA only, 48 bases that are in frame from base 1. Per the germline V gene, SGHRS is the CDR1 and YFSETQ is the CDR2. From V the trimming removes 4 bases and from J it removes 5 bases, while the gene matches leave 13 bases of the junction unaccounted for. The donors were included in the validation cohort of approximately 120 subjects, a group kept apart from the roughly 670-subject first cohort. Comment on this clone: The specificity of this receptor is unknown. The input lacks base qualities; no much larger clone sits a single base away.

Libraries were built with the immunoSEQ multiplex PCR assay. From the authors' description of their analysis: To diagnose cytomegalovirus status from the catalog of TCR beta chain sequences, a statistical classification framework was built. Sourced from immuneACCESS, this table was stored by TCRdb with only in-frame sequences that have V and J called. A share of the clones is absent; for the studies checked, an unresolved V gene accounts for under half, and the remainder has no known explanation. For V, J and clone size, that table is used; D and trimming come from the DNA. This sample gives some 120,000 clones in total; about 88% of them show up just once. The ten most abundant clones make up roughly 1.4% of the sample.

This receptor was obtained from a young man in good health and CMV-seronegative. This sequence uses TRBV5-1 and TRBJ2-5; 8 central nucleotides agree with TRBD2. The sample consisted of PBMCs. The bases are TGCGCCAGCAGCCCCGCCCCCGCGGGGGGCATCGAGACCCAGTACTTC. Translated, it gives CASSPAPAGGIETQYF. The CDR3 plus the reference TRBV5-1 and TRBJ2-5 genes for the other parts give the full variable domain: KAGVTQTPRYLIKTRGQQVTLSCSPISGHRSVSWYQQTPGQGLQFLFEYFSETQRNKGNFPGRFSGRQFSNSRSEMNVSTLELGDSALYLCASSPAPAGGIETQYFGPGTRLLVL.